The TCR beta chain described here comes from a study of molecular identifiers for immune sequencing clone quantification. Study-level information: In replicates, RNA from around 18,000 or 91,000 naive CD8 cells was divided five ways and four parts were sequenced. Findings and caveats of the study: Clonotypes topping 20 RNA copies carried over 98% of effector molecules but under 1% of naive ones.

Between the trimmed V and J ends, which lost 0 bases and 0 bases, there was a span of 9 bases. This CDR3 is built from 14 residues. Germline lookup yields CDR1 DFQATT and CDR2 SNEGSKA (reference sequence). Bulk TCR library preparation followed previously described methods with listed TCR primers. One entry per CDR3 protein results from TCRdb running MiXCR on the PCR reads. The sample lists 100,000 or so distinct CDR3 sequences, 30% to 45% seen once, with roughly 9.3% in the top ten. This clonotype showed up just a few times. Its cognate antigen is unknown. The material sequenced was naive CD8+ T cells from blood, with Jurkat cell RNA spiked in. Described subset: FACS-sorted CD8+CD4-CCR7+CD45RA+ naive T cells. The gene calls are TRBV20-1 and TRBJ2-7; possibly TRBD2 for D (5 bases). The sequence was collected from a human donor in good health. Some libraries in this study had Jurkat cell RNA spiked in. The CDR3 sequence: CSAREVRGSYEQYF. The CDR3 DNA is TGCAGTGCTAGAGAGGTCCGGGGCTCCTACGAGCAGTACTTC.